This T cell receptor (beta chain) stems from a study of patients and donors after allogeneic stem cell transplantation. Many counts were recorded for this clonotype. TCRdb re-called the RT-PCR reads with MiXCR, one entry per CDR3 protein. The sample records about 230,000 distinct CDR3 sequences, 13% to 15% being singletons. The clonotype originates from a human donor who was either an allogeneic HSCT recipient or a stem cell or donor lymphocyte infusion donor (not recorded which). It is not recorded whose cells these are; they may come from a transplant donor. Sequenced material: blood, either unsorted or a sorted T cell fraction (not recorded which).

The CDR3 loop is CASSPVATNTGELFF. CDR3 DNA: TGTGCCAGCAGCCCCGTAGCGACGAACACCGGGGAGCTGTTTTTT. The rearrangement uses TRBV6-1 and TRBJ2-2; the D gene is possibly TRBD2 (5 bases). Germline loops: CDR1 MNHNS, CDR2 SASEGT. Trimming shortened V by 6 bases and J by 0 bases, and 11 bases separated the two germline ends. The CDR3 is 15 residues long.